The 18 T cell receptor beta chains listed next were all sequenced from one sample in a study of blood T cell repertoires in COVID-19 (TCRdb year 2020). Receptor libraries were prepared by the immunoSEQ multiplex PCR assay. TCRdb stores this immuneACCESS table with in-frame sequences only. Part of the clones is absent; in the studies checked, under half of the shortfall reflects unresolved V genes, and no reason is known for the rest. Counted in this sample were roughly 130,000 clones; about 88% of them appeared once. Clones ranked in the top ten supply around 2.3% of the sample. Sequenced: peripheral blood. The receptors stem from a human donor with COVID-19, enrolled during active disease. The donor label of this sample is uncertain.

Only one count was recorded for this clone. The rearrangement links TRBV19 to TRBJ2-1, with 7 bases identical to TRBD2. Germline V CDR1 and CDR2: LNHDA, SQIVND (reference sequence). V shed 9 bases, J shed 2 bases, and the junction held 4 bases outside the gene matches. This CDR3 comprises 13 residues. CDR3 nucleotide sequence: TGTGCCAGCGGGGGGTTCGCCTACAATGAGCAGTTCTTC. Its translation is CASGGFAYNEQFF.

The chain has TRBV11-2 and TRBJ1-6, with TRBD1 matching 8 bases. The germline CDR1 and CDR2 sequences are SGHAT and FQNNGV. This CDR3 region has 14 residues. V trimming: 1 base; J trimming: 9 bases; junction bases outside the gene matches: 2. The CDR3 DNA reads TGTGCCAGCAGCTTAGGGACAGGGTTTTCACCCCTCCACTTT. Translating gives CASSLGTGFSPLHF. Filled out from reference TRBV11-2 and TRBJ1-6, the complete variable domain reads EAGVAQSPRYKIIEKRQSVAFWCNPISGHATLYWYQQILGQGPKLLIQFQNNGVVDDSQLPKDRFSAERLKGVDSTLKIQPAKLEDSAVYLCASSLGTGFSPLHFGNGTRLTVT.

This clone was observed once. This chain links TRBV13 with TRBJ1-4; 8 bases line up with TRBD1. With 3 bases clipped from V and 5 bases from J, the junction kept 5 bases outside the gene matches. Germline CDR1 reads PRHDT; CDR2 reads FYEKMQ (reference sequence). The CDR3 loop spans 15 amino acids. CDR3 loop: CASSFQGAANEKLFF. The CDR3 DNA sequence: TGTGCCAGCAGCTTCCAGGGGGCAGCCAATGAAAAACTGTTTTTT.

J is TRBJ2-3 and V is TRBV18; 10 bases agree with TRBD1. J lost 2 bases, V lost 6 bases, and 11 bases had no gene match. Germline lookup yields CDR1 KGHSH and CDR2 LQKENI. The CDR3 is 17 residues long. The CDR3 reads CASSPGTGVTHTDTQYF. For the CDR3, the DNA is TGTGCCAGCTCGCCCGGGACAGGGGTCACCCACACAGATACGCAGTATTTT.

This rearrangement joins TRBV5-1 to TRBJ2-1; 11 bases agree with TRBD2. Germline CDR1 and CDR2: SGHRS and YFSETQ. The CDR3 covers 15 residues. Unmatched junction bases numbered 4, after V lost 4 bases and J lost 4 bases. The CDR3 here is CASSPGLAVYNEQFF. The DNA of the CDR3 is TGCGCCAGCAGCCCGGGACTAGCGGTGTACAATGAGCAGTTCTTC.

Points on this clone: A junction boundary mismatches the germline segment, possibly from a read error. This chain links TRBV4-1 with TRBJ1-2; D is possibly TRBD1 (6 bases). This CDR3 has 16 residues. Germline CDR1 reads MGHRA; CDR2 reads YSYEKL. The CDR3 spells CASSQDGQGLPQLLPF. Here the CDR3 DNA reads TGCGCCAGCAGCCAAGACGGTCAGGGGCTCCCTCAACTGCTCCCATTC.

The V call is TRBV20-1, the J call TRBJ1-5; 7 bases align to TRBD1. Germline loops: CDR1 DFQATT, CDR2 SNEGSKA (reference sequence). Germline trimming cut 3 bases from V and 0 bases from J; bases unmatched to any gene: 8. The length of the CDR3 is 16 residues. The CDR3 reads CSASPRGIHSNQPQHF. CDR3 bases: TGCAGTGCTAGTCCCAGGGGGATTCATAGCAATCAGCCCCAGCATTTT.

The CDR3 sequence: CASSVEASGGYNEQFF. CDR3 coding DNA: TGTGCCAGCAGCGTAGAGGCTAGCGGGGGGTACAATGAGCAGTTCTTC. The genes are TRBV9 and TRBJ2-1; 11 nucleotides agree with TRBD2. Germline CDR1 is SGDLS and CDR2 is YYNGEE. The CDR3 has 16 residues. Germline trimming cut 0 bases from V and 4 bases from J; bases unmatched to any gene: 3.

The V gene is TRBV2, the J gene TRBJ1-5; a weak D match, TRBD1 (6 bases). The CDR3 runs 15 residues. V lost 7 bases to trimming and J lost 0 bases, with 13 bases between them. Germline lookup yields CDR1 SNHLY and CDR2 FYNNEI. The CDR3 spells CASKPGTISNQPQHF. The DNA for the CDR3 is TGTGCCAGCAAGCCCGGGACAATTAGCAATCAGCCCCAGCATTTT. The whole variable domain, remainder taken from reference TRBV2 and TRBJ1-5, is EPEVTQTPSHQVTQMGQEVILRCVPISNHLYFYWYRQILGQKVEFLVSFYNNEISEKSEIFDDQFSVERPDGSNFTLKIRSTKLEDSAMYFCASKPGTISNQPQHFGDGTRLSIL.

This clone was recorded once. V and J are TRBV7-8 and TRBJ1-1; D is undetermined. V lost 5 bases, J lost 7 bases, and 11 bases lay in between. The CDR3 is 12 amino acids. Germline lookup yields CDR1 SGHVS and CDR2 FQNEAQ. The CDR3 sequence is CASSVLDLEAFF. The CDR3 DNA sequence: TGTGCCAGCAGCGTACTAGATCTTGAAGCTTTCTTT.

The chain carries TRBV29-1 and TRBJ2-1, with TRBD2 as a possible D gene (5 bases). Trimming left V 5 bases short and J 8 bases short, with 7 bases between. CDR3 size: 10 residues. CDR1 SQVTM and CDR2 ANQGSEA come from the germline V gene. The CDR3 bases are TGCAGCGTTCGGGAAGATGAGCAGTTCTTC. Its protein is CSVREDEQFF.

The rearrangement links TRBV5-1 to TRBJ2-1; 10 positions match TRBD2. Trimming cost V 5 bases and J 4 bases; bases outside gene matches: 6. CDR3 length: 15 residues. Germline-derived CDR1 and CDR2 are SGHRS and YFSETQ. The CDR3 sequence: CASRESGGAYNEQFF. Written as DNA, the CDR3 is TGCGCCAGCAGGGAGAGCGGGGGGGCTTACAATGAGCAGTTCTTC. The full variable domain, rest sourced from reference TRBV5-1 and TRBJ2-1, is KAGVTQTPRYLIKTRGQQVTLSCSPISGHRSVSWYQQTPGQGLQFLFEYFSETQRNKGNFPGRFSGRQFSNSRSEMNVSTLELGDSALYLCASRESGGAYNEQFFGPGTRLTVL.

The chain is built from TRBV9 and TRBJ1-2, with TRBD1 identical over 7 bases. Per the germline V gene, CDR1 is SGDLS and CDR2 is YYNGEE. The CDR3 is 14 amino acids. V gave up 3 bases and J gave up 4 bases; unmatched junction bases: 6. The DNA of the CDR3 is TGTGCCAGCAGCGGTCCACAGGGGTTCTATGGCTACACCTTC. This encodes CASSGPQGFYGYTF.

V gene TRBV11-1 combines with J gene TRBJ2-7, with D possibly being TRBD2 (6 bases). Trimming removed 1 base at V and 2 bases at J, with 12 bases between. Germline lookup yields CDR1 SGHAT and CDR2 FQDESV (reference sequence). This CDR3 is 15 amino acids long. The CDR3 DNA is TGTGCCAGCAGCTTAGATGGAGGGACCACCTACGAGCAGTACTTC. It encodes CASSLDGGTTYEQYF.

CDR3 in amino acids: CASSFSGGPNTGELFF. In DNA form, the CDR3 reads TGTGCCAGCAGCTTTAGCGGGGGACCGAACACCGGGGAGCTGTTTTTT. V usage is TRBV9 and J usage is TRBJ2-2; 9 nucleotides align to TRBD2. This CDR3 is built from 16 residues. Germline CDR1 is SGDLS and CDR2 is YYNGEE. J lost 0 bases, V lost 4 bases, and 4 bases had no gene match.

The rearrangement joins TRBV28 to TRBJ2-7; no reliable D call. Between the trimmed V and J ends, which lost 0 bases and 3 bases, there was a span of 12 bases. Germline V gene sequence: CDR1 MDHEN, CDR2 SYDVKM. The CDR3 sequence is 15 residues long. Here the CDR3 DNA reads TGTGCCAGCAGTTTATGGGCAGGCGCCAACTACGAGCAGTACTTC. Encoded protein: CASSLWAGANYEQYF.

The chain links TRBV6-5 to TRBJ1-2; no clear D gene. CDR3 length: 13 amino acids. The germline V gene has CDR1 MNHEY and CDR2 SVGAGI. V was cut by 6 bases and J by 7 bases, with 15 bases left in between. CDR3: CASRREHRGGYTF. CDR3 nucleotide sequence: TGTGCCAGCAGAAGGGAGCACCGTGGTGGCTACACCTTC.

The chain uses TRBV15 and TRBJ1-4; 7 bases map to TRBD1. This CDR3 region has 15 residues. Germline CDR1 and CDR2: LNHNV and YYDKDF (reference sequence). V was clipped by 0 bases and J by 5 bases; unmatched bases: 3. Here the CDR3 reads CATSRDQGENEKLFF. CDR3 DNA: TGTGCCACCAGCAGAGATCAGGGGGAGAATGAAAAACTGTTTTTT.